This is a list of T cell receptor beta chains from one sample in a study of vaccination and CD4 T cells after COVID-19. Antigens for these TCRs are unknown. Each CDR3 protein gets one entry after TCRdb re-called the PCR reads with MiXCR. The repertoire holds about 7,300 distinct CDR3 sequences, with less than 60% as singletons. The sequenced material came from CD4+ T cells from blood, cultured in vitro. Every receptor here comes from a human donor who had recovered from COVID-19. Both conserved end residues are part of each CDR3. Each record gives: D gene, clone size, V gene, J gene, CDR3 protein, CDR3 DNA. D genes are given only for firm matches. Some rows have no size entry. The others give once, few or many, or a class for an expanded clone.

NA	NA	TRBV6-1	TRBJ2-1	CASSGGRFRGRDEQFF	TGTGCCAGCAGTGGGGGGAGGTTCAGGGGACGCGATGAGCAGTTCTTC
NA	NA	TRBV6-1	TRBJ1-6	CASSEGGDEYSPLHF	TGTGCCAGCAGTGAGGGAGGGGACGAATATTCACCCCTCCACTTT
TRBD2	NA	TRBV10-3	TRBJ2-2	CAISEFVGTSGFANTGELFF	TGTGCCATCAGTGAGTTTGTCGGGACTAGCGGGTTCGCGAACACCGGGGAGCTGTTTTTT
NA	few	TRBV6-2/TRBV6-3	TRBJ2-1	CASSYSRDEQFF	TGTGCCAGCAGTTACTCGAGGGATGAGCAGTTCTTC
NA	few	TRBV6-1	TRBJ1-5	CASRNQGLHQPQHF	TGTGCCAGCAGGAACCAAGGGCTTCATCAGCCCCAGCATTTT
NA	NA	TRBV12-3/TRBV12-4	TRBJ1-6	CASSLQGRNSPLHF	TGTGCCAGCAGTCTACAGGGTCGGAATTCACCCCTCCACTTT
TRBD1	NA	TRBV18	TRBJ2-6	CASSPPGTASGVLTF	TGTGCCAGCTCACCTCCGGGGACAGCCTCTGGCGTCCTGACTTTC
TRBD1	NA	TRBV6-1	TRBJ1-5	CASRETGLWPQHF	TGTGCCAGCAGGGAGACAGGGCTTTGGCCCCAGCATTTT
NA	NA	TRBV2	TRBJ1-2	CASSDPGRAYGYTF	TGTGCCAGCAGTGACCCCGGACGTGCCTATGGCTACACCTTC
TRBD2	NA	TRBV20-1	TRBJ2-3	CSASRASGGRDTQYF	TGCAGTGCCTCTAGGGCTAGCGGGGGTAGAGATACGCAGTATTTT
NA	NA	TRBV27	TRBJ1-1	CASSARTVPNTEAFF	TGTGCCAGCAGCGCCCGGACCGTTCCGAACACTGAAGCTTTCTTT
NA	NA	TRBV27	TRBJ2-5	CASSPNEQETQYF	TGTGCCAGCAGTCCTAACGAACAAGAGACCCAGTACTTC
NA	hyperexpanded	TRBV6-5	TRBJ2-6	CASSYDNISGANVLTF	TGTGCCAGCAGTTACGACAACATCTCTGGGGCCAACGTCCTGACTTTC
NA	NA	TRBV7-2	TRBJ2-7	CASSFGQFYEQYF	TGTGCCAGCAGCTTCGGACAGTTCTACGAGCAGTACTTC
NA	few	TRBV10-3	TRBJ1-6	CAISESTQDNSPLHF	TGTGCCATCAGTGAGTCGACTCAGGATAATTCACCCCTCCACTTT
NA	NA	TRBV25-1	TRBJ1-3	CASSIGGQRGNTIYF	TGTGCCAGCAGTATTGGGGGGCAGAGAGGAAACACCATATATTTT
NA	NA	TRBV6-1	TRBJ2-7	CASSSVGDLFEQYF	TGTGCCAGCAGCTCAGTGGGGGACCTCTTCGAGCAGTACTTC
NA	NA	TRBV19	TRBJ2-7	CASSRTHIYEQYF	TGTGCCAGTAGTCGGACCCATATCTACGAGCAGTACTTC
NA	NA	TRBV6-1	TRBJ2-6	CASRPPKVLSSGANVLTF	TGTGCCAGCAGACCTCCGAAGGTCCTAAGCTCTGGGGCCAACGTCCTGACTTTC
NA	few	TRBV6-2/TRBV6-3	TRBJ2-1	CASRRGGGNEQFF	TGTGCCAGCAGAAGAGGAGGGGGTAATGAGCAGTTCTTC
NA	once	TRBV29-1	TRBJ1-1	CSVALNTEAFF	TGCAGCGTCGCACTGAACACTGAAGCTTTCTTT
NA	few	TRBV20-1	TRBJ1-1	CSARDLDRTNTEAFF	TGCAGTGCTAGAGATCTCGACAGGACGAACACTGAAGCTTTCTTT
NA	NA	TRBV10-3	TRBJ2-3	CATGQLTDTQYF	TGTGCCACCGGACAGTTAACAGATACGCAGTATTTT
NA	NA	TRBV6-1	TRBJ2-7	CASSEVGRLGEQYF	TGTGCCAGCAGTGAAGTAGGGAGACTGGGTGAGCAGTACTTC
TRBD1	NA	TRBV5-1	TRBJ2-5	CASSASLRTGGGETQYF	TGCGCCAGCAGCGCCTCCCTAAGGACAGGGGGCGGGGAGACCCAGTACTTC
TRBD2	NA	TRBV20-1	TRBJ2-3	CSVASGRGTDTQYF	TGCAGTGTTGCTAGCGGGAGGGGCACAGATACGCAGTATTTT
TRBD1	NA	TRBV19	TRBJ2-7	CASSINRGPYEQYF	TGTGCCAGTAGTATCAACAGGGGGCCCTACGAGCAGTACTTC
NA	NA	TRBV7-9	TRBJ2-3	CASSLGGIGVTDTQYF	TGTGCCAGCAGCTTAGGAGGGATCGGGGTCACAGATACGCAGTATTTT
NA	NA	TRBV6-1	TRBJ1-1	CASSPDSWNTEAFF	TGTGCCAGCAGCCCAGACAGCTGGAACACTGAAGCTTTCTTT
TRBD2	NA	TRBV27	TRBJ2-7	CASLRAGPPYEQYF	TGTGCCAGCCTTAGAGCGGGGCCCCCCTACGAGCAGTACTTC
NA	few	TRBV20-1	TRBJ2-7	CAVGQTISYEQYF	TGCGCTGTCGGCCAGACAATCTCCTACGAGCAGTACTTC
NA	NA	TRBV20-1	TRBJ1-2	CSVRSGSWPNYGYTF	TGCAGTGTTAGATCAGGGAGTTGGCCTAACTATGGCTACACCTTC
NA	once	TRBV30	TRBJ1-2	CAWTGSYGYTF	TGTGCCTGGACGGGCTCCTATGGCTACACCTTC
TRBD1	few	TRBV20-1	TRBJ2-1	CSAPGQGIRTEQFF	TGCAGTGCCCCTGGACAGGGGATTCGCACTGAGCAGTTCTTC
NA	NA	TRBV12-3/TRBV12-4	TRBJ1-6	CASSRGDGSPLHF	TGTGCCAGCAGCCGAGGGGATGGTTCACCCCTCCACTTT
NA	NA	TRBV20-1	TRBJ1-4	CSARDGFWTEKLFF	TGCAGTGCTAGAGACGGGTTTTGGACCGAAAAACTGTTTTTT
TRBD1	NA	TRBV30	TRBJ2-7	CAWNRPTGVGYEQYF	TGTGCCTGGAACCGCCCGACAGGGGTAGGCTACGAGCAGTACTTC
TRBD1	NA	TRBV20-1	TRBJ1-1	CSARDFPRGQFEAFF	TGCAGTGCTAGAGATTTCCCCAGGGGGCAGTTTGAAGCTTTCTTT
NA	NA	TRBV5-4	TRBJ2-1	CASSPGLLRYNEQFF	TGTGCCAGCAGCCCGGGACTGCTAAGATACAATGAGCAGTTCTTC
NA	NA	TRBV7-2	TRBJ2-3	CASSLDLHTQYF	TGTGCCAGCAGCTTAGACTTGCATACGCAGTATTTT
TRBD1	NA	TRBV12-3/TRBV12-4	TRBJ2-5	CASSHRGQTQYF	TGTGCCAGCAGTCACAGGGGGCAGACCCAGTACTTC
NA	NA	TRBV20-1	TRBJ1-6	CSARDGRGGHSPLHF	TGCAGTGCTAGAGATGGTAGGGGGGGACATTCACCCCTCCACTTT
NA	NA	TRBV19	TRBJ1-5	CASSRQGSNQPQHF	TGTGCCAGTAGTCGCCAGGGTAGCAATCAGCCCCAGCATTTT